This paragraph covers one TCR beta chain sequence. Its antigen is as yet unknown. The sample originates from a study of cytomegalovirus exposure and HLA in healthy donors. Study in general: Genotyping of more than 300 donors showed that about 83% belonged to the Caucasian-associated ancestry cluster.

Between the trimmed V and J ends, which lost 5 bases and 2 bases, there was a span of 18 bases. The CDR3 is made up of 16 amino acids. Germline V gene lookup returns CDR1 KGHSH and CDR2 LQKENI. Findings of the study overall: TCR beta chains numbering some 160 were designated cytomegalovirus-associated. In vitro data verified a few CMV-associated chains as specific for CMV antigens. A later analysis linked a missense DCLRE1C variant to TCR beta V- and J-gene trimming.

Use of 60 Vbeta and 13 Jbeta primers characterized the PCR. Only in-frame clones appear in the TCRdb table, and some are missing; sequencing was by immunoSEQ multiplex PCR. The data show 150,000 to 200,000 clones, approximately 88% seen once. This chain uses TRBV18 with TRBJ2-5, with D possibly matching TRBD1 (5 bases). The origin of this receptor is a boy aged 2 to 9 in good health and CMV-seronegative. Sequencing input: PBMCs. The CDR3 region is CASSDTTRQQQETQYF. In nucleotides, the CDR3 is TGTGCCAGCTCAGACACTACAAGACAGCAGCAAGAGACCCAGTACTTC.